These 15 T cell receptor beta chains originate from one sample sequenced in a study of blood T cell repertoires in COVID-19. Sequencing was performed with immunoSEQ multiplex PCR; in TCRdb, only in-frame clones are kept and a portion is missing. Of around 50,000 clones in the sample, more than 70% are singletons; the top ten hold roughly 14%. The sample was peripheral blood. Receptors originate from a human donor in a cohort sampled during active COVID-19.

This clone was found a few times. The rearrangement joins TRBV3-1 (or the pseudogene TRBV3-2) to TRBJ2-5; TRBD2 agrees at 13 bases. The CDR3 runs to 15 residues. CDR1 LGHDT and CDR2 YNNKEL come from the germline V gene (reference sequence). V was clipped by 5 bases and J by 5 bases; unmatched bases: 5. CDR3 nucleotides: TGTGCCAGCAGCAGGGGGACTAGCGGGATCGAGACCCAGTACTTC. This translates into CASSRGTSGIETQYF.

V gene TRBV4-2 combines with J gene TRBJ1-5; D gene ambiguous. Germline CDR1 LGHNA, CDR2 YNFKEQ. The CDR3 totals 14 residues. Trimming shortened V by 0 bases and J by 9 bases, and 12 bases separated the two germline ends. The CDR3 region has the DNA TGTGCCAGCAGCCAAGACGATCCCACGGGGCCCCAGCATTTT. It encodes CASSQDDPTGPQHF.

This sequence joins TRBV5-1 and TRBJ2-1; possible D gene TRBD2, 8 bases. The CDR3 consists of 18 residues. The germline V gene has CDR1 SGHRS and CDR2 YFSETQ. With 4 bases removed from V and 8 bases from J, the gap between germline ends came to 28 bases. The CDR3 DNA sequence: TGCGCCAGCAGCCGCAATTACAGGGGCGGTAGCGGGATCTATGAGCAGTTCTTC. This gives the protein CASSRNYRGGSGIYEQFF.

This clone came up a few times. The chain links TRBV5-1 to TRBJ1-3; D is unresolved. Trimming removed 4 bases from V and 6 bases from J, with 20 bases in between. CDR1 and CDR2 from the germline V gene are SGHRS and YFSETQ. CDR3 length equals 16 residues. The CDR3, as DNA: TGCGCCAGCAGCGCGGTCGGGGTAGAGGCTCCAAACACCATATATTTT. Its translation: CASSAVGVEAPNTIYF.

The chain employs TRBV7-9 and TRBJ2-2; 8 nucleotides align to TRBD2. The CDR3 spans 15 residues. Trimming took 1 base from V and 5 from J; bases not matched to a gene: 3. Germline CDR1 SEHNR, CDR2 FQNEAQ (reference sequence). The CDR3 sequence is CASSLVAGGTGELFF. CDR3 bases: TGTGCCAGCAGCTTAGTGGCGGGAGGTACCGGGGAGCTGTTTTTT. The full variable domain, with the rest looked up from reference TRBV7-9 and TRBJ2-2, is DTGVSQNPRHKITKRGQNVTFRCDPISEHNRLYWYRQTLGQGPEFLTYFQNEAQLEKSRLLSDRFSAERPKGSFSTLEIQRTEQGDSAMYLCASSLVAGGTGELFFGEGSRLTVL.

The chain links TRBV2 to TRBJ1-5; the match to TRBD1 covers 9 bases. This CDR3 is 17 amino acids long. The ends lost 1 base at V and 3 bases at J; junction bases unmatched: 7. Germline V lookup: CDR1 SNHLY, CDR2 FYNNEI. This chain's CDR3 is CASSEVGDRVNNQPQHF. In DNA, the CDR3 is TGTGCCAGCAGTGAAGTAGGGGACAGGGTAAACAATCAGCCCCAGCATTTT.

The chain employs TRBV5-1 and TRBJ2-7, with TRBD2 matching over 13 bases. Germline V lookup: CDR1 SGHRS, CDR2 YFSETQ. CDR3 length equals 18 residues. V shed 1 base and J 6 bases; nucleotides not matched to a gene: 13. CDR3 DNA: TGCGCCAGCAGCTTGCAAACTAGCGGGGGGGCTGCCATCATCGAGCAGTACTTC. Protein: CASSLQTSGGAAIIEQYF.

V and J are TRBV6-5 and TRBJ2-7; 9 bases map to TRBD2. Germline lookup yields CDR1 MNHEY and CDR2 SVGAGI. CDR3 length: 16 residues. V lost 0 bases to trimming and J lost 2 bases; unmatched junction nucleotides: 5. The CDR3 DNA reads as TGTGCCAGCAGTTACTCTAGCGGGAGCCCAACCTACGAGCAGTACTTC. It is translated as CASSYSSGSPTYEQYF.

This clone appeared a single time. This chain connects TRBV24-1 to TRBJ2-3, with 9 nucleotides matching TRBD2. The CDR3 has 15 amino acids. CDR1 KGHDR and CDR2 SFDVKD come from the germline V gene. V lost 5 bases to trimming and J lost 6 bases; unmatched junction nucleotides: 8. CDR3 amino acids: CATSGGGRAVDTQYF. In DNA, the CDR3 is TGTGCCACCAGTGGTGGCGGGAGGGCCGTGGATACGCAGTATTTT.

The chain carries TRBV5-1 and TRBJ2-2, with 7 bases identical to TRBD1. Germline loops: CDR1 SGHRS, CDR2 YFSETQ. The length of the CDR3 is 16 residues. V dropped 2 bases and J dropped 1; count of bases not matched to a gene: 5. The CDR3 region is CASSFWAGGNTGELFF. The CDR3, as DNA: TGCGCCAGCAGCTTCTGGGCAGGGGGGAACACCGGGGAGCTGTTTTTT.

The rearrangement links TRBV15 to TRBJ1-2, with 9 positions matching TRBD1. The junction had 15 bases not matched to a gene; V was cut back by 8 bases and J by 5 bases. The CDR3 covers 16 residues. In germline, CDR1 is LNHNV, CDR2 YYDKDF (reference sequence). This CDR3 is CATPDSRWDRDYGYTF. As DNA, the CDR3 is TGTGCCACCCCAGATAGCCGTTGGGACAGGGATTATGGCTACACCTTC. Based on the CDR3 plus reference TRBV15 and TRBJ1-2, the full variable domain is DAMVIQNPRYQVTQFGKPVTLSCSQTLNHNVMYWYQQKSSQAPKLLFHYYDKDFNNEADTPDNFQSRRPNTSFCFLDIRSPGLGDTAMYLCATPDSRWDRDYGYTFGSGTRLTVV.

This chain joins TRBV6-6 and TRBJ1-5; D may be TRBD1 (6 bases). The germline V and J ends were trimmed by 1 base and 4 bases, with 11 bases remaining between them. Germline values: CDR1 MNHNY, CDR2 SVGAGI (reference sequence). The CDR3 length is 15 residues. CDR3 sequence: CASSYYGQTNQPQHF. CDR3 bases: TGTGCCAGCAGTTACTACGGACAGACTAATCAGCCCCAGCATTTT.

This chain uses TRBV18 with TRBJ2-7; unclear D gene. V lost 5 bases, J lost 5 bases, and 13 bases lay in between. This CDR3 region has 13 residues. CDR1 KGHSH and CDR2 LQKENI come from the germline V gene. CDR3 residues: CASSFTPYHEQYF. CDR3 DNA sequence: TGTGCCAGCTCATTTACTCCGTATCACGAGCAGTACTTC.

The chain uses TRBV12-5 and TRBJ1-1; D remains ambiguous. CDR3 length equals 14 residues. Trimming took off 0 bases at V and 5 bases at J, with 10 bases between the two ends. The germline gives CDR1 LGHNT, CDR2 FRNRAP. DNA for the CDR3: TGTGCTAGTGGTTTGGTCCCGAGCCCTACTGAAGCTTTCTTT. It codes for CASGLVPSPTEAFF.

This clone occurred a few times. The chain couples TRBV30 to TRBJ1-4; perhaps TRBD1 as D (6 bases). V dropped 0 bases and J dropped 5 bases, with 10 bases sitting between them. The CDR3 runs 14 residues. CDR1 GTSNPN and CDR2 SVGIG come from the germline V gene (reference sequence). CDR3 region: CAWSVGHTNEKLFF. The CDR3, as DNA: TGTGCCTGGAGTGTGGGACATACAAATGAAAAACTGTTTTTT.